This T cell receptor (beta chain) was sequenced during a study of blood T cell repertoires in COVID-19. Turning to the study itself: Some COVID-19 samples were acute and others convalescent; all came from the United States, Italy and Spain. T cells, B-cell-depleted T cells, or PBMCs supplied cDNA or gDNA.

The CDR3 contains 16 residues. Trimming shortened V by 3 bases and J by 5 bases, and 17 bases separated the two germline ends. Germline CDR1 and CDR2: SGDLS and YYNGEE. The table came from immunoSEQ multiplex PCR; TCRdb's copy has only in-frame clones and leaves some out. The sample contains some 450,000 clones, around 88% of which appear only once. The sequenced sample was peripheral blood. This chain links TRBV9 with TRBJ2-2; a weak D match, TRBD1 (6 bases). This clonotype was obtained from a woman aged 45-60 years with COVID-19, enrolled during active disease. CDR3 region: CASSAVTGIRTGELFF. Written as DNA, the CDR3 is TGTGCCAGCAGCGCCGTCACAGGGATTCGGACCGGGGAGCTGTTTTTT.